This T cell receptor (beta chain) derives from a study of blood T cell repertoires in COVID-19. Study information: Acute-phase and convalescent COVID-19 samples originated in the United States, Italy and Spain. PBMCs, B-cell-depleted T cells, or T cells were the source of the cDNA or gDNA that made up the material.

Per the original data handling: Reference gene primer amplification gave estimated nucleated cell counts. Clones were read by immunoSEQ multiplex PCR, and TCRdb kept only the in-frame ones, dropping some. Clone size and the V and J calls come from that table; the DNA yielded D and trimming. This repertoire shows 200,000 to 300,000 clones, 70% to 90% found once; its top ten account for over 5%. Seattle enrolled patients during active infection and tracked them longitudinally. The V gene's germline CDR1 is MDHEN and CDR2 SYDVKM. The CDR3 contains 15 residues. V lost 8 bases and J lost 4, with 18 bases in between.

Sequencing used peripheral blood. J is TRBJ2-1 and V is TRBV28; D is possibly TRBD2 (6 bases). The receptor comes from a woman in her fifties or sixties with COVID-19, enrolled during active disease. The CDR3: CASHLRGPSYNEQFF. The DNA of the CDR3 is TGTGCCAGCCATTTGCGGGGCCCCTCTTACAATGAGCAGTTCTTC.